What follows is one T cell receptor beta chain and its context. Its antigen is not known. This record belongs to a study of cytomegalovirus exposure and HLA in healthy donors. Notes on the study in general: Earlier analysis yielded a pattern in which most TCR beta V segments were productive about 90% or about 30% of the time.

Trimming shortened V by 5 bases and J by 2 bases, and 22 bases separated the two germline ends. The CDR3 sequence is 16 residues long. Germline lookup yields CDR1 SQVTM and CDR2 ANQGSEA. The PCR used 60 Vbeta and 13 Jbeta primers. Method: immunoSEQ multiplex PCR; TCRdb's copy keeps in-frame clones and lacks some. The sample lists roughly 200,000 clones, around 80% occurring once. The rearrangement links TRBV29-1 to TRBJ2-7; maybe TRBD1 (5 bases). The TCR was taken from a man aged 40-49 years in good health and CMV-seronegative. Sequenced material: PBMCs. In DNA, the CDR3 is TGCAGCGTTTATGCCGAAGACAGCCCTTCGCCCTACGAGCAGTACTTC. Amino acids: CSVYAEDSPSPYEQYF.